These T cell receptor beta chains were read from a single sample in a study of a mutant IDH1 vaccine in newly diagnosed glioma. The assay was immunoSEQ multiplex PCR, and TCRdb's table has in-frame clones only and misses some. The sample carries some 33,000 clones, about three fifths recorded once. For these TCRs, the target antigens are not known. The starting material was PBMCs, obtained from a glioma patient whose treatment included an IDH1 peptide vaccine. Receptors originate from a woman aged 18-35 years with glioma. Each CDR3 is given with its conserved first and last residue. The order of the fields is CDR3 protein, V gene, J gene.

CDR3aa: CASSRPGQGITETQYF; v_gene: TRBV5-8; j_gene: TRBJ2-5
CDR3aa: CATSRDRGAGQPQHF; v_gene: TRBV15; j_gene: TRBJ1-5
CDR3aa: CASSYSRKGYGYTF; v_gene: TRBV6-5; j_gene: TRBJ1-2
CDR3aa: CASSSRYEQYF; v_gene: TRBV7-9; j_gene: TRBJ2-7
CDR3aa: CASSPRSYQETQYF; v_gene: TRBV7-8; j_gene: TRBJ2-5
CDR3aa: CASSPLQGQGNSPLHF; v_gene: TRBV4-1; j_gene: TRBJ1-6
CDR3aa: CASSPGGPTGELFF; v_gene: TRBV19; j_gene: TRBJ2-2
CDR3aa: CASSLGDSSNQPQHF; v_gene: TRBV7-9; j_gene: TRBJ1-5
CDR3aa: CASGLYEQYF; v_gene: TRBV7-2; j_gene: TRBJ2-7
CDR3aa: CASSLAAGYGYTF; v_gene: TRBV28; j_gene: TRBJ1-2
CDR3aa: CASSQDYNSPLHF; v_gene: TRBV6-1; j_gene: TRBJ1-6
CDR3aa: CASSTDVTYEQYF; v_gene: TRBV5-1; j_gene: TRBJ2-7
CDR3aa: CASSLRGQDTDTQYF; v_gene: TRBV7-9; j_gene: TRBJ2-3
CDR3aa: CASSPPGSPNEKLFF; v_gene: TRBV7-9; j_gene: TRBJ1-4
CDR3aa: CASRATGTVNYGYTF; v_gene: TRBV5-1; j_gene: TRBJ1-2
CDR3aa: CTSSQGPNRGPRSLYEQYF; v_gene: TRBV1; j_gene: TRBJ2-7
CDR3aa: CSAAPGQGKETQYF; v_gene: TRBV29-1; j_gene: TRBJ2-5
CDR3aa: CASSQDPGLGVHTEAFF; v_gene: TRBV14; j_gene: TRBJ1-1
CDR3aa: CASSLQGGTEAFF; v_gene: TRBV5-1; j_gene: TRBJ1-1
CDR3aa: CASSQASGGTDTQYF; v_gene: TRBV4-2; j_gene: TRBJ2-3
CDR3aa: CASSSSWGDEAFF; v_gene: TRBV7-2; j_gene: TRBJ1-1
CDR3aa: CASSLRGYNGELFF; v_gene: TRBV27; j_gene: TRBJ2-2
CDR3aa: CASSPHSAGVTDTQYF; v_gene: TRBV5-6; j_gene: TRBJ2-3
CDR3aa: CASSQQGRAYEQYF; v_gene: TRBV5-1; j_gene: NA